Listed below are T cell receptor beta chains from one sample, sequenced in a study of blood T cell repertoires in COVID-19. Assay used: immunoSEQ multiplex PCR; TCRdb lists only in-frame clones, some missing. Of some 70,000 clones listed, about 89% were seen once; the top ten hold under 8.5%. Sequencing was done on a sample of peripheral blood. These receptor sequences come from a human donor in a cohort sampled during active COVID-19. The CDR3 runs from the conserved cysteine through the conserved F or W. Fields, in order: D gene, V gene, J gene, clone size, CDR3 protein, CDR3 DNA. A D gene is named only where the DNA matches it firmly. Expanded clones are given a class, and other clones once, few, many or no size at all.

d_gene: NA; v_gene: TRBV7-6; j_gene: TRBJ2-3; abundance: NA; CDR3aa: CASSPRRRRGSTDTQYF; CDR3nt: TGTGCCAGCAGCCCTCGCCGCCGGCGGGGAAGCACAGATACGCAGTATTTT
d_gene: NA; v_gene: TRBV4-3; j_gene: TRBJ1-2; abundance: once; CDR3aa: CASSQRLGSGGYTF; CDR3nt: TGCGCCAGCAGCCAACGGCTCGGGAGTGGTGGCTACACCTTC
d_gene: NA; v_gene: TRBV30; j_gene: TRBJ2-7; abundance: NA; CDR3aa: CAWSPGSSSYEQYF; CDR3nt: TGTGCCTGGAGTCCCGGGAGTAGCTCCTACGAGCAGTACTTC
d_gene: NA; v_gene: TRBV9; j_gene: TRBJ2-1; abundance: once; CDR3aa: CASSVVRAGEQFF; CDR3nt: TGTGCCAGCAGCGTAGTTAGAGCCGGTGAGCAGTTCTTC
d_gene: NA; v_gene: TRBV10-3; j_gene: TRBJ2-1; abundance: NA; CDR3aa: CATLRQDSADNEQFF; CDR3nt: TGTGCCACCCTCAGACAGGACAGTGCGGACAATGAGCAGTTCTTC
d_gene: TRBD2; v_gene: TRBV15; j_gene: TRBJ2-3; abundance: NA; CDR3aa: CATSSGLANVADTQYF; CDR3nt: TGTGCCACCAGTTCGGGACTAGCGAATGTAGCAGATACGCAGTATTTT
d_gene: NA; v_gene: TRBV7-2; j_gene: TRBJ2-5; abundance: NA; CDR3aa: CASSLAGSQETQYF; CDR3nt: TGTGCCAGCAGCTTAGCTGGCAGCCAAGAGACCCAGTACTTC
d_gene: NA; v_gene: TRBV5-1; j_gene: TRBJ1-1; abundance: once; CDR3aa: CASSLARGWENTEAFF; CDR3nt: TGCGCCAGCAGCTTGGCCAGGGGTTGGGAGAACACTGAAGCTTTCTTT
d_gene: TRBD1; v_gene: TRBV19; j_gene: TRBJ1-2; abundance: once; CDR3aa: CASSLGGTGGYGYTF; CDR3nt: TGTGCCAGTAGTCTTGGCGGGACAGGGGGCTATGGCTACACCTTC
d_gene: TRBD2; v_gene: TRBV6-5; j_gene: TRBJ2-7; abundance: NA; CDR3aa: CASSRTSGEQYF; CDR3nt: TGTGCCAGCAGTCGGACTAGCGGGGAGCAGTACTTC
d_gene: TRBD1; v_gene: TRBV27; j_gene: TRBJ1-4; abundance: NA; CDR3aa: CASRRTGSEKLFF; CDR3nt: TGTGCCAGCAGGCGGACAGGGTCTGAAAAACTGTTTTTT
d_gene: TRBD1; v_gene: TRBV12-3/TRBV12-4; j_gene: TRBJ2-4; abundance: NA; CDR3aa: CASSLQGADIQYF; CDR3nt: TGTGCCAGCAGTTTGCAGGGGGCGGACATTCAGTACTTC
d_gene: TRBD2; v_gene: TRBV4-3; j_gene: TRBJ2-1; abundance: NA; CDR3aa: CASSQDRGTSGSNEQFF; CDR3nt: TGCGCCAGCAGCCAAGATCGGGGGACTAGCGGGAGTAATGAGCAGTTCTTC
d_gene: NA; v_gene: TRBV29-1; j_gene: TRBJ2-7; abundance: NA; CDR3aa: CSVDSGTPRYEQYF; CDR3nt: TGCAGCGTTGACTCCGGGACACCGAGGTACGAGCAGTACTTC
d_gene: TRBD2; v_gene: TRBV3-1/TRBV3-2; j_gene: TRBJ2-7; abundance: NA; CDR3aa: CASSQEWLAGGQSSYEQYF; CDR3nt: TGTGCCAGCAGCCAAGAGTGGCTGGCGGGGGGGCAAAGCTCCTACGAGCAGTACTTC
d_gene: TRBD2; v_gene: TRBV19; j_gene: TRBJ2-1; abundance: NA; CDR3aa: CASSQAGGLNNEQFF; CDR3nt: TGTGCCAGTAGTCAAGCGGGAGGGTTAAACAATGAGCAGTTCTTC
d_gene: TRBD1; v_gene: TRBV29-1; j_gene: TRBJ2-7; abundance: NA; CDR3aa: CSVVSGQVLLEQYF; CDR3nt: TGCAGCGTTGTGTCGGGACAGGTCCTACTGGAGCAGTACTTC
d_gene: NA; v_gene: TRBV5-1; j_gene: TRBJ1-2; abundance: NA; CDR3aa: CASSLGTDVYGYTF; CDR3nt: TGCGCCAGCAGCTTGGGTACAGACGTCTATGGCTACACCTTC
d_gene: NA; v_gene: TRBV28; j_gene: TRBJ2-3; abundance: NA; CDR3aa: CASSPPVTDTQYF; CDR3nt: TGTGCCAGCAGTCCCCCCGTCACAGATACGCAGTATTTT
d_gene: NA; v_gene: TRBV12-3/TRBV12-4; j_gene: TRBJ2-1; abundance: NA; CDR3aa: CASSLVGEQFF; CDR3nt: TGTGCCAGCAGTTTAGTAGGGGAACAGTTCTTC
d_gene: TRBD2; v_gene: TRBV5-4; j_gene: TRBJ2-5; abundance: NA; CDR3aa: CASSPDAGGAQETQYF; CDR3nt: TGTGCCAGCAGCCCAGATGCGGGGGGCGCGCAAGAGACCCAGTACTTC
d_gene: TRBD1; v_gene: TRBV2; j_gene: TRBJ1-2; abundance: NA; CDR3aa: CASTGETDYGYTF; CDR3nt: TGTGCCAGTACAGGGGAGACCGACTATGGCTACACCTTC
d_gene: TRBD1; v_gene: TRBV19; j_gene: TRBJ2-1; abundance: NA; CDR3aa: CASSIPGGSYNEQFF; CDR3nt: TGTGCCAGTAGTATCCCAGGGGGCTCCTACAATGAGCAGTTCTTC
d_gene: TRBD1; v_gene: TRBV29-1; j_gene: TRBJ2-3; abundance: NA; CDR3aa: CSVNRGRGTDTQYF; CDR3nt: TGCAGCGTAAACAGGGGGCGCGGCACAGATACGCAGTATTTT
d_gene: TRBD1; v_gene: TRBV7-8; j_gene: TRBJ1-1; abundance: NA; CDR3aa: CASSLGTGSAEAFF; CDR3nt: TGTGCCAGCAGCCTCGGGACAGGCTCCGCTGAAGCTTTCTTT
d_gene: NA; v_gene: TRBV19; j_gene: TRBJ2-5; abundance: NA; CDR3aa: CASSPNPGVGETQYF; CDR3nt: TGTGCCAGTAGCCCGAACCCAGGGGTAGGAGAGACCCAGTACTTC
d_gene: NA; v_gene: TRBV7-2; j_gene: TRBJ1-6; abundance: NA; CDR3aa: CASSLQNSPLHF; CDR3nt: TGTGCCAGCAGCTTACAGAATTCACCCCTCCACTTT
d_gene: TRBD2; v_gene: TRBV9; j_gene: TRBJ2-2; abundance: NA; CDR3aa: CASSGLAGVAGELFF; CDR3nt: TGTGCCAGCAGCGGACTAGCGGGAGTCGCCGGGGAGCTGTTTTTT
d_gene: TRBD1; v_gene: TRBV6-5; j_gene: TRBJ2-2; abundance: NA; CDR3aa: CASSWDRSNTGELFF; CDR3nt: TGTGCCAGCAGTTGGGACAGGTCGAACACCGGGGAGCTGTTTTTT
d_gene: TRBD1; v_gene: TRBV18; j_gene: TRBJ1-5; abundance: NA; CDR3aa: CASSQQGRSNQPQHF; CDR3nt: TGTGCCAGCTCACAACAGGGGAGAAGCAATCAGCCCCAGCATTTT
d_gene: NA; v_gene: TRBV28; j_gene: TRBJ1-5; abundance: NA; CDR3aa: CASQNRGNQPQHF; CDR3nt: TGTGCCAGCCAAAACAGGGGCAATCAGCCCCAGCATTTT
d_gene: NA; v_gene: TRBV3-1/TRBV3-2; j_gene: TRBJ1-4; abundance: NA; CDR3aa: CASQKEGNEKLFF; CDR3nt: TGTGCCAGCCAAAAGGAGGGTAATGAAAAACTGTTTTTT
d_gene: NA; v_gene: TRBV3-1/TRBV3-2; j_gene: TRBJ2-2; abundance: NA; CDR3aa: CASSQGGGTGELFF; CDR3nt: TGTGCCAGCAGCCAAGGAGGGGGCACCGGGGAGCTGTTTTTT
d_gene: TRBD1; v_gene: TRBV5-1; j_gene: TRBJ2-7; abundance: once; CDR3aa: CASSLAGTGQGNEQYF; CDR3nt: TGCGCCAGCAGCTTGGCCGGTACGGGACAGGGAAACGAGCAGTACTTC
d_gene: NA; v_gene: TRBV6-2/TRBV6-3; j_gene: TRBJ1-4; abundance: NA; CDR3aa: CASSTNHGSSGEKLFF; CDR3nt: TGTGCCAGCAGTACAAACCACGGATCATCGGGGGAAAAACTGTTTTTT
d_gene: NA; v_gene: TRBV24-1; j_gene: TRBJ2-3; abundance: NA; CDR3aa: CATSDSPLGGADTQYF; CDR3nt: TGTGCCACCAGTGATTCTCCCCTAGGGGGGGCAGATACGCAGTATTTT
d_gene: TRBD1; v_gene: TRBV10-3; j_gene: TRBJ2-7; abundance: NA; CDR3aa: CAIARDRWDEQYF; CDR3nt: TGTGCCATCGCTCGGGACAGGTGGGACGAGCAGTACTTC
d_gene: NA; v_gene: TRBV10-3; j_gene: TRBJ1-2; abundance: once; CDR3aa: CAISEGTTANYGYTF; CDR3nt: TGTGCCATCAGTGAGGGGACAACAGCTAACTATGGCTACACCTTC
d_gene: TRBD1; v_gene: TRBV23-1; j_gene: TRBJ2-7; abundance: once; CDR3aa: CASSQIRQGYEQYF; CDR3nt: TGCGCCAGCAGTCAAATCCGACAGGGCTACGAGCAGTACTTC
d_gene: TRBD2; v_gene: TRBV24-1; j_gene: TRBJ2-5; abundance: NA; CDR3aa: CATGGTQETQYF; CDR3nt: TGTGCCACGGGAGGGACCCAAGAGACCCAGTACTTC
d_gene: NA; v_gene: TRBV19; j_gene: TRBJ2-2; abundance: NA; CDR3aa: CASSPGQLPTGELFF; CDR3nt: TGTGCCAGTAGTCCGGGACAACTTCCTACCGGGGAGCTGTTTTTT
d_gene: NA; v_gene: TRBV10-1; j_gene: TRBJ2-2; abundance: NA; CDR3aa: CASSRGRIGPNTGELFF; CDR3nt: TGCGCCAGCAGTAGGGGCAGGATTGGGCCGAACACCGGGGAGCTGTTTTTT
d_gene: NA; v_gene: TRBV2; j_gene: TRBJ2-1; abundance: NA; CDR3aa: CASSIEWSSYNEQFF; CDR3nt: TGTGCCAGCAGTATAGAATGGAGCTCCTACAATGAGCAGTTCTTC
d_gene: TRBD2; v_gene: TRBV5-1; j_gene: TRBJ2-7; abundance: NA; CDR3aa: CASSPTTSDFSYEQYF; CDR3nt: TGCGCCAGCAGCCCTACCACTAGCGATTTTAGCTACGAGCAGTACTTC
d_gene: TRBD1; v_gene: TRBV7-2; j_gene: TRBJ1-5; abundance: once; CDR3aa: CASSLGQGAFQPQHF; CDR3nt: TGTGCCAGCAGCTTGGGGCAGGGGGCCTTTCAGCCCCAGCATTTT
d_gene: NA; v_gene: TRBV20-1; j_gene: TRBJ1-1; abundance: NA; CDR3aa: CSAVWGLAFF; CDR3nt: TGCAGTGCTGTTTGGGGCCTAGCTTTCTTT